Listed below are T cell receptor beta chains from one sample, sequenced in a study of beta chain features in type 1 diabetes. Clones were sequenced by immunoSEQ multiplex PCR, and TCRdb holds only the in-frame ones, with some missing. The table lists under 850,000 clones, about an eighth of them singletons. Sequences were obtained from naive CD4+ T cells from blood. These TCRs come from a man between 18 and 29 years old with type 1 diabetes. Each CDR3 is given with its conserved first and last residue. Each record gives: clone size, V gene, CDR3 protein. Expanded clones are given a class, and other clones once, few, many or no size at all.

>few|TRBV19
CASRQNTEAFF
>few|TRBV12-5
CASGLGRTQYF
>-|TRBV5-4
CASSLVGQGNTEAFF
>few|TRBV20-1
CSVFSNEQFF
>-|TRBV2
CASKPLGGNTEAFF
>-|TRBV27
CMTGGINYGYTF
>-|TRBV30
CACRPLGAKDTQYF
>few|TRBV28
CASSFPDRVNSPLHF
>few|TRBV19
CASRIVAGGGELFF
>few|TRBV5-1
CASSLDLLSSYNEQFF
>-|TRBV4-1
CASSQGGLGQGGGYTF
>few|TRBV29-1
CSVGLQGARTEAFF
>few|TRBV9
CASSPSRDYGYTF
>-|TRBV29-1
CSVDRDTDTQYF
>-|TRBV19
CAASGTGVGEQYF
>few|TRBV29-1
CSVESGGYGYTF
>-|TRBV28
CASRRGGNQPQHF
>-|TRBV10-3
CATNGLSGHYEQYF
>-|TRBV30
CAWSVGISSYEQYF
>few|TRBV10-3
CAISSTEDYGYTF
>few|TRBV30
CAWSLQGIEQYF
>few|TRBV5-1
CASSWEQPMNTEAFF
>few|TRBV6-5
CASSNYPPDGYTF
>-|TRBV4-2
CASSQDSGRRGYTF
>few|TRBV7-2
CASRGIMGNSPLHF
>-|TRBV27
CASSLSATVQETQYF
>-|TRBV9
CASSVASGVWGNYGYTF
>-|TRBV4-1
CASSQPGTHTEAFF
>few|TRBV4-1
CASSRGGLGEQFF
>-|TRBV28
CASRARGDEQFF
>few|TRBV14
CASSQSRQSGNTIYF
>-|TRBV30
CAWSLISNQPQHF
>few|TRBV18
CASSPPGQWSEKLFF
>-|TRBV19
CASRREGMNTEAFF
>-|TRBV5-4
CASSLAGGSDTQYF
>-|TRBV6-5
CASGQTGPLGQYF
>-|TRBV29-1
CSVEDGQTTNEKLFF
>-|TRBV18
CASSPRDPEKQYF
>-|TRBV6-5
CASSYSEALNEKLFF
>few|TRBV28
CASQPTGMVSPLHF
>few|TRBV10-3
CAISESTGTGNTGELFF
>-|TRBV25-1
CASSLAGVIGDEQFF
>few|TRBV6-6
CASIPYRGSNYGYTF
>-|TRBV30
CAWSVLKGSYTEAFF
>few|TRBV9
CASSVTTTYGYTF
>few|TRBV5-4
CASRIGGAGYNEQFF
>-|TRBV29-1
CSAGQGLGEKLFF
>few|TRBV5-1
CASSLTGDSNQPQHF
>-|TRBV9
CASSVAVDYEQYF
>-|TRBV5-6
CASSLGGRNNSPLHF
>-|TRBV30
CAWSVLGKGEKLFF
>-|TRBV4-2
CASSQGTSGYTGELFF
>-|TRBV29-1
CSAPTSGGTDTQYF
>few|TRBV9
CASSVGEGNQPQHF
>-|TRBV4-1
CASSQEVSGGAGYF
>few|TRBV28
CASSSPVPSSPLHF
>few|TRBV7-9
CASSLGQGNYGYTF
>few|TRBV6-6
CASNGGTDTQYF
>few|TRBV5-7
CASSSRGLRNTEAFF
>few|TRBV2
CASRSRDSPNTEAFF